What follows are 11 T cell receptor beta chains derived from one specimen sequenced in a study of beta chain features in type 1 diabetes. Isolated RNA was reverse transcribed in full, so expressed TCRB transcripts were sequenced. The data were produced by immunoSEQ multiplex PCR, yet TCRdb's version contains in-frame clones alone and is incomplete. The sample has some 660,000 clones; around 15% are singletons. For these TCRs, the target antigens are not known. Regarding the study as a whole: Moderately but significantly shorter TCRB CDR3s were found in Type 1 diabetes patients in all four CD4+ subsets.

The sequencing input was naive CD4+ T cells from blood. The receptors derive from a man in his late teens or twenties with type 1 diabetes.

This clone came up a few times. This chain links TRBV4-1 with TRBJ2-3; 9 nucleotides agree with TRBD2. The ends lost 8 bases at V and 3 bases at J; junction bases unmatched: 12. The CDR3 covers 16 residues. Per the germline V gene, CDR1 is MGHRA and CDR2 is YSYEKL. The CDR3 DNA reads TGCGCCAGCTCAGCGGGAGGACCATGGGCGACAGATACGCAGTATTTT. Amino acids: CASSAGGPWATDTQYF.

V and J are TRBV5-1 and TRBJ2-2; perhaps TRBD2 as D (6 bases). This CDR3 region has 15 residues. The V gene lost 4 bases and the J gene lost 5 bases, with 15 bases spanning the gap. Germline CDR1 SGHRS, CDR2 YFSETQ. As DNA, the CDR3 is TGCGCCAGCAGCCAGTCCGGGAGTTGGACCGGGGAGCTGTTTTTT. Protein: CASSQSGSWTGELFF.

There are a few counts of this clone. In nucleotides, the CDR3 is TGTGCTAGTGGTTTGTCAGGTAATCAGCCCCAGCATTTT. Translation gives CASGLSGNQPQHF. The chain has TRBV12-5 and TRBJ1-5, with D uncertain. The germline CDR1 and CDR2 sequences are LGHNT and FRNRAP. The CDR3 has 13 residues. With 2 bases removed from V and 4 bases from J, the gap between germline ends came to 6 bases.

The CDR3 protein is CASSFLQGGYTF. The CDR3 nucleotides read TGCGCCAGCAGCTTTCTCCAGGGGGGCTACACCTTC. The V gene is TRBV5-1, the J gene TRBJ1-2, with a weak D call TRBD1 (6 bases). In germline, CDR1 is SGHRS, CDR2 YFSETQ. V was cut by 2 bases and J by 8 bases, with 10 bases left in between. This CDR3 contains 12 residues.

This rearrangement joins TRBV5-1 to TRBJ2-1; 11 bases are shared with TRBD1. CDR1 and CDR2 (germline): SGHRS, YFSETQ. The J segment lost 3 bases and the V segment lost 4 bases, leaving 3 bases of the junction unmatched. This CDR3 contains 15 residues. The CDR3, as DNA: TGCGCCAGCAGCCCGGGACAGGGGGGCTACAATGAGCAGTTCTTC. It specifies CASSPGQGGYNEQFF.

The chain recombines TRBV14 with TRBJ2-5, with D tentatively TRBD1 (5 bases). Germline lookup yields CDR1 SGHDN and CDR2 FVKESK. Trimming took 2 bases from V and 4 from J, leaving 17 bases between them. The CDR3 totals 16 residues. Written as DNA, the CDR3 is TGTGCCAGCAGCCAAAATACAGGCCGTCCTCGAGAGACCCAGTACTTC. Its protein is CASSQNTGRPRETQYF.

The chain's CDR3 is CASSGQYNSPLHF. CDR3 in DNA: TGTGCCAGCAGCGGACAGTATAATTCACCCCTCCACTTT. The chain employs TRBV2 and TRBJ1-6, with D tentatively TRBD1 (6 bases). V shed 6 bases and J shed 4 bases, with 7 bases lying between them. The CDR3 spans 13 residues. Germline V CDR1 and CDR2: SNHLY, FYNNEI.

The rearrangement links TRBV5-6 to TRBJ2-1, with D possibly matching TRBD2 (6 bases). Trimming pared 4 bases from V and 4 bases from J, leaving 18 bases between. Germline V gene lookup returns CDR1 SGHDT and CDR2 YYEEEE. The CDR3 is made up of 16 amino acids. The CDR3 is CASSLIPSSVYNEQFF. CDR3 in DNA: TGTGCCAGCAGCCTCATCCCATCTAGCGTTTACAATGAGCAGTTCTTC.

V and J are TRBV7-9 and TRBJ1-5, with no clear D. This CDR3 is 13 amino acids long. The V gene's germline CDR1 is SEHNR and CDR2 FQNEAQ (reference sequence). The V gene lost 3 bases and the J gene lost 5 bases, with 8 bases spanning the gap. CDR3 protein: CASSFVGDQPQHF. CDR3 nucleotide sequence: TGTGCCAGCAGCTTTGTCGGCGATCAGCCCCAGCATTTT.

This chain links TRBV7-2 with TRBJ2-1; a possible D gene is TRBD2 (5 bases). CDR1 is SGHTA and CDR2 is FQGNSA in the germline V gene. CDR3 length: 13 amino acids. Trimming removed 5 bases at V and 7 bases at J, with 12 bases between. In DNA, the CDR3 is TGTGCCAGCAGCCCTCCCGGGGAAAATGAGCAGTTCTTC. It is translated as CASSPPGENEQFF.

CDR3: CASSLRGQETQYF. CDR3 coding DNA: TGTGCCAGCAGTTTAAGGGGGCAAGAGACCCAGTACTTC. The chain recombines TRBV27 with TRBJ2-5; possible D gene TRBD1, 6 bases. Trimming took off 2 bases at V and 2 bases at J, with 6 bases between the two ends. The CDR3 covers 13 residues. Per the germline V gene, CDR1 is MNHEY and CDR2 is SMNVEV (reference sequence).